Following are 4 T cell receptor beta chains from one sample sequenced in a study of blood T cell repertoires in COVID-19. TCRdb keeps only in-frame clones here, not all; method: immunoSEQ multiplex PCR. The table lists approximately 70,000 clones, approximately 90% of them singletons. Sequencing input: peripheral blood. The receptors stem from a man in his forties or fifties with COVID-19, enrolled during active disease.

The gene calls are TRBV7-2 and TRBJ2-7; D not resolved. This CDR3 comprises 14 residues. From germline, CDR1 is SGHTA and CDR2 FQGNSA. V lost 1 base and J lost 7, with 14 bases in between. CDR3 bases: TGTGCCAGCAGCTTAGGAGGCGACCCCGGGGAGCAGTACTTC. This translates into CASSLGGDPGEQYF. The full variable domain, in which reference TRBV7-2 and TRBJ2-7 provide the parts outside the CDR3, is GAGVSQSPSNKVTEKGKDVELRCDPISGHTALYWYRQSLGQGLEFLIYFQGNSAPDKSGLPSDRFSAERTGGSVSTLTIQRTQQEDSAVYLCASSLGGDPGEQYFGPGTRLTVT.

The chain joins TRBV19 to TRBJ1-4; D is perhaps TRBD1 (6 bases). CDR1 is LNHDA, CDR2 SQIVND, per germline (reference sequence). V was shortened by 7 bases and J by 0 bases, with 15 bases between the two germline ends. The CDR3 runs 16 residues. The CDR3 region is CASKRQVESTNEKLFF. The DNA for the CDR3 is TGTGCCAGTAAGCGACAGGTGGAATCAACTAATGAAAAACTGTTTTTT. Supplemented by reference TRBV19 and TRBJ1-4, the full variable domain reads DGGITQSPKYLFRKEGQNVTLSCEQNLNHDAMYWYRQDPGQGLRLIYYSQIVNDFQKGDIAEGYSVSREKKESFPLTVTSAQKNPTAFYLCASKRQVESTNEKLFFGSGTQLSVL.

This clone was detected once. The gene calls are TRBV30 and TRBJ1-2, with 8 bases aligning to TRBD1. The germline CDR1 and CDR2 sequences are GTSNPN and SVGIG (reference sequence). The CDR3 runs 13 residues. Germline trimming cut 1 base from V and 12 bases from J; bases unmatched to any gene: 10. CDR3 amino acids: CAWSAGQGGGHTF. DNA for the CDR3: TGTGCCTGGAGTGCCGGACAGGGCGGGGGTCACACCTTC.

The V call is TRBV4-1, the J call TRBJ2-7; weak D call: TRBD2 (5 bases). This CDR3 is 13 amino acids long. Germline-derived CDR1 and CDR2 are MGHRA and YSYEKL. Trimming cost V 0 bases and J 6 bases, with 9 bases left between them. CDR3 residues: CASSQDPRGEQYF. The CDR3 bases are TGCGCCAGCAGCCAAGACCCCCGGGGCGAGCAGTACTTC.